The rows below give T cell receptor beta chains drawn from one sample of a study of blood T cells in healthy people across ages. TCRdb analysed the 5' RACE reads with MiXCR anew, one entry per CDR3 protein. The sample yields 550,000 to 650,000 distinct CDR3 sequences, roughly 31% seen once. Sequencing input: blood. These receptors were obtained from a woman of 80 years or more in good health. Each CDR3 is given with its conserved first and last residue. Each record gives: clone size, D gene, V gene, CDR3 length, J gene, CDR3 DNA, CDR3 protein. The D gene is left open where the match is weak. Expanded clones get a size class; other rows say once, few or many, or leave the size out.

abundance: NA
d_gene: NA
v_gene: TRBV20-1
len: 16
j_gene: TRBJ1-1
CDR3nt: TGCAGTGCTAGAGAGGAAGGGAGGGGGTGGAACACTGAAGCTTTCTTT
CDR3aa: CSAREEGRGWNTEAFF

abundance: many
d_gene: TRBD1
v_gene: TRBV7-3
len: 13
j_gene: TRBJ1-6
CDR3nt: TGTGCCAGCAGCTCCACAGGGGGATCACCCCTCCACTTT
CDR3aa: CASSSTGGSPLHF

abundance: NA
d_gene: NA
v_gene: TRBV9
len: 14
j_gene: TRBJ2-2
CDR3nt: TGTGCCAGCAGCTACCAGTTAGGCACCGGGGAGCGGTTTTTT
CDR3aa: CASSYQLGTGERFF

abundance: few
d_gene: TRBD1
v_gene: TRBV7-2
len: 15
j_gene: TRBJ2-1
CDR3nt: TGTGCCAGCAGCTTAGTAGTGGGGACAGTAAATGAGCAGTTCTTC
CDR3aa: CASSLVVGTVNEQFF

abundance: NA
d_gene: NA
v_gene: TRBV5-4
len: 15
j_gene: TRBJ1-1
CDR3nt: TGTGCCAGCAGCGCGCTACAGGGCCGGAACACTGAAGCTTTCTTT
CDR3aa: CASSALQGRNTEAFF

abundance: NA
d_gene: NA
v_gene: TRBV29-1
len: 13
j_gene: TRBJ1-2
CDR3nt: TGCAGCGTTGAGGGGGAAGGGAGGGATGGCTACACCTTC
CDR3aa: CSVEGEGRDGYTF

abundance: many
d_gene: TRBD1
v_gene: TRBV15
len: 16
j_gene: TRBJ2-1
CDR3nt: TGTGCCACCAGCAGACTCCCTGACAGGGGGCGAAATGAGCAGTTCTTC
CDR3aa: CATSRLPDRGRNEQFF

abundance: few
d_gene: NA
v_gene: TRBV4-3
len: 16
j_gene: TRBJ2-2
CDR3nt: TGCGCCAGCAGCCAAGACAGCGGGTCTTACACCGGGGAGCTGTTTTTT
CDR3aa: CASSQDSGSYTGELFF

abundance: many
d_gene: NA
v_gene: TRBV6-2/TRBV6-3
len: 15
j_gene: TRBJ2-7
CDR3nt: TGTGCCAGCAGTAAGGACGGAAACGGAAACTACGAGCAGTACTTC
CDR3aa: CASSKDGNGNYEQYF

abundance: many
d_gene: NA
v_gene: TRBV20-1
len: 11
j_gene: TRBJ2-3
CDR3nt: TGCAGTGTAACTAGCACAGATACGCAGTATTTT
CDR3aa: CSVTSTDTQYF

abundance: NA
d_gene: NA
v_gene: TRBV9
len: 13
j_gene: TRBJ2-7
CDR3nt: TGTGCCAGCAGCGTAGCTTCGGGGAACGAGCAGTACTTC
CDR3aa: CASSVASGNEQYF

abundance: many
d_gene: NA
v_gene: TRBV3-1
len: 16
j_gene: TRBJ1-2
CDR3nt: TGTGCCAGCAGCCACATTGGCGTAGAGGGGAACTATGGCTACACCTTC
CDR3aa: CASSHIGVEGNYGYTF

abundance: many
d_gene: TRBD1
v_gene: TRBV18
len: 17
j_gene: TRBJ2-5
CDR3nt: TGTGCCAGCTCACCAACAATCGACAGGGGAATGTCGGAGACCCAGTACTTC
CDR3aa: CASSPTIDRGMSETQYF

abundance: NA
d_gene: NA
v_gene: TRBV7-2
len: 16
j_gene: TRBJ2-5
CDR3nt: TGTGCCAGCAGCTTAGGAATAGCGCTTAATCAAGAGACCCAGTACTTC
CDR3aa: CASSLGIALNQETQYF

abundance: many
d_gene: NA
v_gene: TRBV3-1
len: 15
j_gene: TRBJ2-7
CDR3nt: TGCGCCAGCAGCCAAGGAACCTCAAGCTCCTACGAGCAGTACTTC
CDR3aa: CASSQGTSSSYEQYF

abundance: NA
d_gene: NA
v_gene: TRBV29-1
len: 12
j_gene: TRBJ2-5
CDR3nt: TGCAGCGTTGGGGACGGGGGAGAGACCCAGTACTTC
CDR3aa: CSVGDGGETQYF

abundance: few
d_gene: NA
v_gene: TRBV4-3
len: 15
j_gene: TRBJ1-1
CDR3nt: TGCGCCAGCAGCCAAGGGACGGCTGCTAACACTGAAGCTTTCTTT
CDR3aa: CASSQGTAANTEAFF

abundance: NA
d_gene: TRBD1
v_gene: TRBV7-2
len: 17
j_gene: TRBJ1-2
CDR3nt: TGTGCCAGCAGCCAGACTCGACAGGGGGCGAATAACTATGGCTACACCTTC
CDR3aa: CASSQTRQGANNYGYTF

abundance: NA
d_gene: TRBD1
v_gene: TRBV7-9
len: 16
j_gene: TRBJ1-1
CDR3nt: TGTGCCAGCAGTCCCCGACAGGGGATGTTGAACACTGAAGCTTTCTTT
CDR3aa: CASSPRQGMLNTEAFF